This TCR beta chain was identified during a study of CDR3 diversity in severe acne. The CDR3 length is 16 residues. Germline CDR1 reads SGHKS; CDR2 reads YYEKEE (reference sequence). One entry per CDR3 protein, called by TCRdb with MiXCR from the PCR reads. There are over 90,000 distinct CDR3 sequences in the sample; 45% to 60% occur only once, and 12% lies in the top ten. This clonotype originated in a male donor with acne. Sequenced input: blood. The chain recombines TRBV5-5 with TRBJ2-5, with TRBD1 matching 7 bases. The tail of the sequence fits TRBJ2-7 better, so the J call may be wrong. CDR3 in DNA: TGTGCCAGCAGCCCTTTGGGCCCGGGACAGCTCTACGAGCAGTACTTC. As protein: CASSPLGPGQLYEQYF.